What follows describes a single TCR beta chain. Its antigen remains unidentified. No clone much larger than this one lies a single base away; base qualities are absent. The immunoSEQ Assay, a bias-controlled multiplex PCR, was used to amplify TCRbeta CDR3 regions from genomic DNA. As for how the authors treated the data: The number of nucleated cells in each sample was estimated by amplification of reference gene primers within the assay. To quantify the absolute abundance of each unique TCRbeta CDR3 rearrangement, sequence reads were collapsed and filtered. For each sample, productive Simpson clonality was calculated by taking the square root of Simpson's diversity index across productive rearrangements. TCRdb took over this immuneACCESS table, retaining in-frame rearrangements with V and J assigned. Such tables are incomplete; in checked studies, under half of the missing clones stem from an unresolved V gene, and the remainder is unexplained. The V and J calls and clone size are taken from that table; D and trimming were inferred from the DNA. Counted in this sample were under 150,000 clones; 76% of them appeared once. Clones ranked in the top ten supply more than 3.5% of the sample.

Collaborating institutions collected whole blood in K2EDTA tubes following their own protocols. For TCRbeta analysis, collaborators shipped samples in one of three forms: frozen whole blood, isolated PBMCs, or DNA extracted from either of those sample types. This specimen belongs to a study of blood T cell repertoires in COVID-19 (dated by TCRdb to the early 2020s). Context from the whole study: Collaborator samples came from the United States, Italy and Spain and covered acute and convalescent phases of COVID-19. The prospective study material was composed of cDNA or gDNA derived from T cells, B-cell-depleted T cells, or PBMCs. The dataset comprised deeply sampled blood TCRbeta repertoires from subjects exposed to, actively infected with, or recovered from COVID-19. A freely available public database, intended as a resource for researchers studying the immune response to SARS-CoV-2, is where the repertoires were released. The samples were drawn from two sources: the first 160 participants of the ongoing ImmuneRACE study, and 1,200 or so subjects contributed by 6 global collaborators. Sample metadata almost always included a de-identified subject ID, COVID-19 status, age in years and sex. Where available, HLA class I and class II types were obtained from metadata supplied by the sample provider rather than from assay-based typing.

Study-wide findings and limitations: How much clinical and demographic metadata was included differed by source and by participant, and the metadata was provided uncurated.

The sample comprised peripheral blood. This TCR was recovered from an elderly woman with active or convalescent COVID-19.

CDR3 loop: CASSYRQGTVSPLHF. The nucleotide sequence is given as TGTGCCAGCAGTTACCGACAGGGAACGGTTTCACCCCTCCACTTT. This chain is built from TRBV6-2 or TRBV6-3 and TRBJ1-6; TRBD1 aligns with 7 central bases. The cysteine opens and the phenylalanine closes a CDR3 of 15 amino acids. Just the 45-base CDR3 DNA is kept, in frame starting at base 1. Germline trimming amounts to 2 bases on V and 9 bases on J, with 7 as the count of junction bases outside the gene matches. Based on the germline V gene, the CDR1 and CDR2 sequences are MNHEY and SVGEGT.